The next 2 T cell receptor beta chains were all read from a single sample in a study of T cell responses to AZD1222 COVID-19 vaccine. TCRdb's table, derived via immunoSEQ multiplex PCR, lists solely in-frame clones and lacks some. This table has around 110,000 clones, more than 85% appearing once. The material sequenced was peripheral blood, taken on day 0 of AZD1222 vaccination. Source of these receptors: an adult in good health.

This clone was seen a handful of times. CDR3 loop: CASSPGVGGYEQYF. DNA of the CDR3: TGTGCCAGCTCACCCGGGGTAGGGGGCTACGAGCAGTACTTC. The gene calls are TRBV18 and TRBJ2-7; D may be TRBD1 (6 bases). Germline V gene lookup returns CDR1 KGHSH and CDR2 LQKENI. V was pared by 3 bases and J by 3 bases, with 12 bases between. The length of the CDR3 is 14 residues.

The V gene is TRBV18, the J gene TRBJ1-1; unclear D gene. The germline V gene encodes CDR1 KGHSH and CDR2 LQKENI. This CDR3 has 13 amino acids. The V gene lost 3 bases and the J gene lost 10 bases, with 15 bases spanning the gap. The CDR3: CASSPGKRFGAFF. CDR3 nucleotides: TGTGCCAGCTCACCTGGTAAACGCTTCGGAGCTTTCTTT.